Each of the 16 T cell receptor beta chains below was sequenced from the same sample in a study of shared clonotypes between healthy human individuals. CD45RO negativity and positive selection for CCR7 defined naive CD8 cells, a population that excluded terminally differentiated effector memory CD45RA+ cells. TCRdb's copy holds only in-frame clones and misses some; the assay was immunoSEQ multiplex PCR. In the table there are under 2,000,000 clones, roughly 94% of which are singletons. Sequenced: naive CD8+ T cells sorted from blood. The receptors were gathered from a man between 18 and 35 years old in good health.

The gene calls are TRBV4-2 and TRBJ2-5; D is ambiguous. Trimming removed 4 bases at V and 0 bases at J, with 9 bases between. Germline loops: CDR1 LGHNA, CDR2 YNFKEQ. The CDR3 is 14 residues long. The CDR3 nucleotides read TGTGCCAGCAGCCTGCCTGGGGACCAAGAGACCCAGTACTTC. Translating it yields CASSLPGDQETQYF.

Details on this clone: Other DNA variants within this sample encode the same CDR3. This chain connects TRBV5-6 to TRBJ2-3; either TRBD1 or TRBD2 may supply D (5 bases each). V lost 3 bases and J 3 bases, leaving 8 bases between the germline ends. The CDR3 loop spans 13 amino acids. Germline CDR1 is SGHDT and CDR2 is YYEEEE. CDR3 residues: CASSWDRTDTQYF. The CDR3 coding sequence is TGTGCCAGCAGCTGGGACCGGACAGATACGCAGTATTTT.

CDR3 sequence (DNA): TGTGCCAGCAGCTCGCCGGGACAGGGGGTTAGCAATCAGCCCCAGCATTTT. The encoded protein is CASSSPGQGVSNQPQHF. This chain uses TRBV5-8 with TRBJ1-5; 11 nucleotides agree with TRBD1. Trimming cost V 3 bases and J 0 bases; bases outside gene matches: 5. There are 17 residues in the CDR3. The germline gives CDR1 SGHTS, CDR2 YDEGEE.

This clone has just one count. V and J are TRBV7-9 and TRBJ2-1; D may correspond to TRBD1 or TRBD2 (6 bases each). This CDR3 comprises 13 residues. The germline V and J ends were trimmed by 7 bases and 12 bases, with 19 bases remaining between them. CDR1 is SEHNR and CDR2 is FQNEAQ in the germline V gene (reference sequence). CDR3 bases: TGTGCCAGCAACTTGGGGGGCACAGTATTGCAGTTCTTC. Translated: CASNLGGTVLQFF.

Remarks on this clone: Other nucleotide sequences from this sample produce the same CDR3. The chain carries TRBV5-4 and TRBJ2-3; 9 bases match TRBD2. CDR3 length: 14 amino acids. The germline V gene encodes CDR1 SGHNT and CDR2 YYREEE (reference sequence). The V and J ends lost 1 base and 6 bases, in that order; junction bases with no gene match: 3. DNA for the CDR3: TGTGCCAGCAGCTTGTTGGCGGGAGGGGATACGCAGTATTTT. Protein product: CASSLLAGGDTQYF.

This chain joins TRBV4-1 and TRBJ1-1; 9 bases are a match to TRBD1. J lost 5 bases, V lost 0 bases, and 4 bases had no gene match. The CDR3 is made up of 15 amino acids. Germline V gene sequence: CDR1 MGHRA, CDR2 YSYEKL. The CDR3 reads CASSQDQQGATEAFF. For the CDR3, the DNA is TGCGCCAGCAGCCAAGATCAACAGGGGGCGACTGAAGCTTTCTTT.

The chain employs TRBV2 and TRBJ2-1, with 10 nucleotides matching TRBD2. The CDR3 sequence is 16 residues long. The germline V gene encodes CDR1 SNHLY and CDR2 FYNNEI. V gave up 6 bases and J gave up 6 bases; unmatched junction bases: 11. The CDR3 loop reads CASSSTGTSAFNEQFF. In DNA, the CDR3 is TGTGCCAGCAGCTCCACCGGGACTAGCGCTTTCAATGAGCAGTTCTTC.

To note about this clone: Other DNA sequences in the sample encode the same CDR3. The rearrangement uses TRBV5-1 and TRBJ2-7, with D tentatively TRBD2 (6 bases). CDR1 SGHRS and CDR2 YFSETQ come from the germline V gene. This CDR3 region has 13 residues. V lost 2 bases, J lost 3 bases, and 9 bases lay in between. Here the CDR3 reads CASSLGGNYEQYF. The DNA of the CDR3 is TGCGCCAGCAGCTTAGGCGGGAACTACGAGCAGTACTTC.

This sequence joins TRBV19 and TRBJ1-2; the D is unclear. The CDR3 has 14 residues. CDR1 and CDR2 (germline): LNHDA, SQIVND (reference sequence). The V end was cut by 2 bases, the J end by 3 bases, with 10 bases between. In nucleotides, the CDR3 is TGTGCCAGTAGTATATTGCCCGAGGACTATGGCTACACCTTC. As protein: CASSILPEDYGYTF.

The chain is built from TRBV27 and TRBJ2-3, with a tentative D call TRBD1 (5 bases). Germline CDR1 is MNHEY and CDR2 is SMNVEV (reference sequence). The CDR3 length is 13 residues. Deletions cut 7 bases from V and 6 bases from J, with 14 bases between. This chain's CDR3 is CASNPTKGDTQYF. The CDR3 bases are TGTGCCAGCAACCCTACTAAGGGGGATACGCAGTATTTT.

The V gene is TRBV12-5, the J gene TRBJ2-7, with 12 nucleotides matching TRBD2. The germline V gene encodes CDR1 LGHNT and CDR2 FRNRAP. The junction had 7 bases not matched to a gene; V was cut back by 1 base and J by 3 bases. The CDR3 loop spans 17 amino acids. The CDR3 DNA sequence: TGTGCTAGTGGTTTGGACGTGACTAGCGGGAGTTACTACGAGCAGTACTTC. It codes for CASGLDVTSGSYYEQYF. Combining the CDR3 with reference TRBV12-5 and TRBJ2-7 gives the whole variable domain DARVTQTPRHKVTEMGQEVTMRCQPILGHNTVFWYRQTMMQGLELLAYFRNRAPLDDSGMPKDRFSAEMPDATLATLKIQPSEPRDSAVYFCASGLDVTSGSYYEQYFGPGTRLTVT.

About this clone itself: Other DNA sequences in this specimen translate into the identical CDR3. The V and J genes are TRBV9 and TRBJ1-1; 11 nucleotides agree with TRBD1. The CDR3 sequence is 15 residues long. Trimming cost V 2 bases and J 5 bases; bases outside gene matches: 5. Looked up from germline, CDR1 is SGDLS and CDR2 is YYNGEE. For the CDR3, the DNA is TGTGCCAGCAGCGTCACCGGGACAGGGGGAACTGAAGCTTTCTTT. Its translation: CASSVTGTGGTEAFF.

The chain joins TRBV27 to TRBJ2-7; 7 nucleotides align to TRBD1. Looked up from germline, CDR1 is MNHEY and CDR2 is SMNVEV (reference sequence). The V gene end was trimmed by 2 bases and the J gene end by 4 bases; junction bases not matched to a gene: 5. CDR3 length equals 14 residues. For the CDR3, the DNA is TGTGCCAGCAGTTTAAACAGGGGTGAATACGAGCAGTACTTC. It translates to CASSLNRGEYEQYF.

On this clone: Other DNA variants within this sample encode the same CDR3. The CDR3 coding sequence is TGTGCCAGCAGCGTGGAACCGGCCTACGAGCAGTACTTC. Its protein product is CASSVEPAYEQYF. The chain couples TRBV9 to TRBJ2-7; unclear D gene. The CDR3 covers 13 residues. Germline V CDR1 and CDR2: SGDLS, YYNGEE. V was clipped by 2 bases and J by 2 bases, with 8 bases between them.

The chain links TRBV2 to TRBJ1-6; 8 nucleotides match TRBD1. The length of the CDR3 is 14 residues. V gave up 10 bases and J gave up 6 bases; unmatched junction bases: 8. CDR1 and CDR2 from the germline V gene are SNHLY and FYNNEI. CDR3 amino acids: CAKDRVEGNSPLHF. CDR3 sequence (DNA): TGTGCCAAGGACAGGGTCGAGGGTAATTCACCCCTCCACTTT.

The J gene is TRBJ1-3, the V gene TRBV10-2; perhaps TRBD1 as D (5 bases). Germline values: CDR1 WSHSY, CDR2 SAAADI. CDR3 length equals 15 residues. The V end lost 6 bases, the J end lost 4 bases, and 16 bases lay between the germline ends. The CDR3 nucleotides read TGCGCCAGCAGCGACCAGGGCCCCCCGGGAAACACCATATATTTT. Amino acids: CASSDQGPPGNTIYF.